This TCR beta chain was retrieved from a study of blood T cell repertoires in COVID-19 (dated by TCRdb to 2020 to 2021). In terms of the full investigation: Samples covering the acute and convalescent phases of COVID-19 were provided by collaborators in the United States, Italy and Spain. The prospective study material was composed of cDNA or gDNA derived from T cells, B-cell-depleted T cells, or PBMCs. Deeply sampled blood TCRbeta repertoires from subjects exposed to, actively infected with, or recovered from COVID-19 were included in the dataset. The repertoires were released in a freely available public database intended as a resource for research on the immune response to SARS-CoV-2. The samples were drawn from the first 160 participants of the ongoing ImmuneRACE study and from some 1,300 subjects provided by 6 global collaborators. The sample metadata nearly always contained a de-identified subject ID, COVID-19 status, age in years and sex. Where HLA class I and class II types were available, the types were taken from metadata supplied by the sample provider, not from assay-based typing. Results the study describes overall, beyond this receptor: How much clinical and demographic metadata was included differed by source and by participant, and the metadata was provided uncurated.

Spanning cysteine to phenylalanine, the CDR3 consists of 14 amino acids. CDR3 DNA is the only sequence kept; it has 42 bases, read in frame from the first base. V has 4 bases trimmed and J has 4 bases trimmed; junction bases matching no gene number 4. In the germline V gene, CDR1 corresponds to MDHEN and CDR2 to SYDVKM. Comment on this clone: Its antigen remains undetermined. Base qualities are not recorded, but no much larger clone differs from it by a single base.

The immunoSEQ Assay, a bias-controlled multiplex PCR, was used to amplify TCRbeta CDR3 regions from genomic DNA. In the authors' own workflow: The number of nucleated cells in each sample was estimated from the amplification of reference gene primers within the assay. To quantify the absolute abundance of each unique TCRbeta CDR3 rearrangement, sequence reads were collapsed and filtered. For each sample, productive Simpson clonality was calculated by taking the square root of Simpson's diversity index across productive rearrangements. TCRdb re-hosts the immuneACCESS table, in-frame sequences only. Its copies lack some clones; in the studies checked, an unresolved V gene accounts for under half of them, and the cause for the rest is not known. Clonal size and the V and J genes are those of that table, whereas D and trimming came from the DNA. For this sample the table gives about 100,000 clones, of which 85% to 90% were detected only once. The top ten clonotypes cover about 5.1% of the sample.

Whole blood was collected in K2EDTA tubes by collaborating institutions according to the institutions' own protocols. For TCRbeta analysis, collaborators shipped samples in one of three forms: frozen whole blood, isolated PBMCs, or DNA extracted from either of those sample types. The origin of this receptor is a human donor in a cohort sampled during active COVID-19. The receptor chain draws on TRBV28 and TRBJ2-3; 8 middle bases align to TRBD2. Sequences were obtained from peripheral blood. CDR3 protein: CASSWSGGADTQYF. The base sequence is TGTGCCAGCAGTTGGTCGGGGGGGGCAGATACGCAGTATTTT.